This TCR beta chain was sequenced for a study of CD8 T cells in ankylosing spondylitis. Trimming stripped 0 bases from V and 0 bases from J, with 6 bases between. Germline lookup yields CDR1 SGHVS and CDR2 FQNEAQ. This CDR3 is 14 amino acids long. In its sample, this clonotype was seen a few times. TCRdb itself ran the 5' RACE reads through MiXCR, one entry per CDR3 protein. The sample yields almost 250,000 distinct CDR3 sequences, roughly a third seen once. Sequenced sample: blood, either unsorted or a sorted T cell fraction (not recorded which). This receptor was obtained from a male donor with ankylosing spondylitis or in good health (not recorded which). The rearrangement joins TRBV7-8 to TRBJ2-7; D uncertain. In DNA, the CDR3 is TGTGCCAGCAGCTTAGCAACAACCTCCTACGAGCAGTACTTC. The encoded protein is CASSLATTSYEQYF.